These 3 T cell receptor beta chains share one sample of origin, sequenced in a study of response to subunit inactivated influenza vaccine. TCRdb used MiXCR to reprocess the RT-PCR reads, holding one entry per CDR3 protein. The table shows more than 600,000 distinct CDR3 sequences, with approximately 18% occurring only once. The sample here was PBMCs from blood, taken 5 days after vaccination. The receptors originated from a man in his fifties who received an inactivated influenza vaccine.

This clonotype occurred a few times. The gene calls are TRBV4-1 and TRBJ2-5; perhaps TRBD2 as D (6 bases). The CDR3 length is 14 residues. Looked up from germline, CDR1 is MGHRA and CDR2 is YSYEKL. The V end lost 0 bases, the J end lost 10 bases, and 15 bases lay between the germline ends. The CDR3 DNA is TGCGCCAGCAGCCAAGATCCCGGGGGAGAGGGCCAGTACTTC. Amino acid sequence: CASSQDPGGEGQYF.

The CDR3 region is CASSQGGGIHPTSGNTIYF. The CDR3 nucleotides read TGTGCCAGCAGCCAAGGAGGGGGTATCCACCCGACCTCTGGAAACACCATATATTTT. V and J are TRBV4-2 and TRBJ1-3; possible D gene TRBD1, 6 bases. CDR1 and CDR2 (germline): LGHNA, YNFKEQ. The CDR3 sequence is 19 residues long. The V and J ends lost 1 base and 0 bases respectively, with 19 bases between them.

For this clonotype: Sequence at one end of the junction differs from germline and may be a read error. The rearrangement uses TRBV2 and TRBJ2-7; 7 bases map to TRBD2. The CDR3 contains 17 residues. Per the germline V gene, CDR1 is SNHLY and CDR2 is FYNNEI. The CDR3 coding sequence is TGTACCAGCAGTTTGTTTGGGACTACAGCTTTCTCCTACGAGCAGTACTTC. Translated, it gives CTSSLFGTTAFSYEQYF. Combining the CDR3 with reference TRBV2 and TRBJ2-7 gives the whole variable domain EPEVTQTPSHQVTQMGQEVILRCVPISNHLYFYWYRQILGQKVEFLVSFYNNEISEKSEIFDDQFSVERPDGSNFTLKIRSTKLEDSAMYFCTSSLFGTTAFSYEQYFGPGTRLTVT.